Listed here are 30 T cell receptor beta chains from one sample, sequenced in a study of PD-L1 blockade in urothelial cancer. Noted time point: peripheral blood 6 weeks after treatment start. Produced via immunoSEQ multiplex PCR; TCRdb's table is partial and in-frame only. This sample carries tens of thousands of clones, roughly 87% of them seen once, and the ten largest clones take more than 6.5%. The sequenced sample was PBMCs, obtained around atezolizumab (anti-PD-L1) treatment. The receptor source for this set is a man older than 75 with urothelial cancer.

This chain joins TRBV28 and TRBJ2-3, with a possible D match to TRBD2 (6 bases). V gave up 5 bases and J gave up 2 bases, with 17 bases separating them. The CDR3 consists of 16 residues. From germline, CDR1 is MDHEN and CDR2 SYDVKM. This chain's CDR3 is CASSGGSSGYTDTQYF. The CDR3 DNA reads TGTGCCAGCAGTGGTGGTAGTAGCGGATACACAGATACGCAGTATTTT.

The chain carries TRBV7-2 and TRBJ2-1, with D perhaps matching TRBD2 (6 bases). Trimming stripped 5 bases from V and 4 bases from J, with 12 bases between. This CDR3 comprises 14 residues. Germline CDR1 and CDR2: SGHTA and FQGNSA. The CDR3 DNA reads TGTGCCAGCAGCCGCACTAGCACATACAATGAGCAGTTCTTC. It is translated as CASSRTSTYNEQFF.

V is TRBV2 and J is TRBJ2-1; 12 positions agree with TRBD2. Per the germline V gene, CDR1 is SNHLY and CDR2 is FYNNEI. The CDR3 sequence is 14 residues long. The trim removed 6 bases at V and 7 bases at J, leaving 4 bases unmatched. The CDR3 bases are TGTGCCAGCAGGCGGACTAGCGGGAAGAATGAGCAGTTCTTC. It translates to CASRRTSGKNEQFF.

The rearrangement uses TRBV5-1 and TRBJ2-5, with a possible D match to TRBD1 (5 bases). Germline CDR1 and CDR2: SGHRS and YFSETQ. This CDR3 has 16 amino acids. Trimming removed 1 base from V and 2 bases from J, with 15 bases in between. The CDR3 nucleotides read TGCGCCAGCAGCTTGTTCATGCGGCAGGGTCAAGAGACCCAGTACTTC. Encoded protein: CASSLFMRQGQETQYF.

J is TRBJ2-7 and V is TRBV6-6; 9 bases map to TRBD2. With V trimmed by 7 bases and J by 5 bases, 12 bases remained unmatched. Germline V gene data show CDR1 as MNHNY and CDR2 as SVGAGI (reference sequence). This CDR3 is built from 15 residues. The chain's CDR3 is CASTRAAGGKNEQYF. In DNA form, the CDR3 reads TGTGCCAGCACCAGGGCGGCGGGAGGGAAGAACGAGCAGTACTTC.

The CDR3 region is CSVASGLAADTQYF. CDR3 sequence (DNA): TGCAGCGTTGCTTCAGGACTAGCAGCAGATACGCAGTATTTT. This chain connects TRBV29-1 to TRBJ2-3, with 8 bases matching TRBD2. CDR1 is SQVTM, CDR2 ANQGSEA, per germline. V was pared by 4 bases and J by 4 bases, with 7 bases of the junction left unmatched. The CDR3 consists of 14 residues.

The chain employs TRBV2 and TRBJ2-2; D perhaps matches TRBD2 (6 bases). This CDR3 region has 14 residues. The germline V gene has CDR1 SNHLY and CDR2 FYNNEI. The V gene lost 2 bases and the J gene lost 4 bases, with 8 bases spanning the gap. CDR3 DNA: TGTGCCAGCAGTGAACGGGGGATCACCGGGGAGCTGTTTTTT. As protein: CASSERGITGELFF.

CDR3 coding DNA: TGTGCCAGCAGCATACTTGGGACAGCCAACTATGGCTACACCTTC. This codes for CASSILGTANYGYTF. The V call is TRBV6-5, the J call TRBJ1-2; the match to TRBD1 covers 7 bases. CDR1 and CDR2 from the germline V gene are MNHEY and SVGAGI. J gave up 2 bases and V 6 bases, and 9 bases lay outside the gene matches. The length of the CDR3 is 15 residues.

The chain uses TRBV5-1 and TRBJ2-3, with 8 bases fitting TRBD2. J was trimmed by 3 bases and V by 0 bases; bases with no gene match: 6. CDR3 length: 16 amino acids. Germline V CDR1 and CDR2: SGHRS, YFSETQ. CDR3 coding DNA: TGCGCCAGCAGCTTGGTTTCTAGCGGGCCGACAGATACGCAGTATTTT. This sequence encodes CASSLVSSGPTDTQYF.

V gene TRBV7-9 combines with J gene TRBJ2-3, with D possibly TRBD2 on 6 matching bases. Deletions cut 5 bases from V and 3 bases from J, with 21 bases between. From germline, CDR1 is SEHNR and CDR2 FQNEAQ (reference sequence). The CDR3 is 17 amino acids. This chain's CDR3 is CASSPLWRAEGTDTQYF. The CDR3 DNA follows: TGTGCCAGCAGCCCGCTCTGGAGGGCGGAGGGGACAGATACGCAGTATTTT.

The J gene is TRBJ2-3, the V gene TRBV6-6; TRBD1 agrees at 8 bases. The CDR3 runs to 13 residues. Unmatched junction bases numbered 5, after V lost 8 bases and J lost 4 bases. The germline gives CDR1 MNHNY, CDR2 SVGAGI (reference sequence). The DNA of the CDR3 is TGTGCCAGCCTGGACAGGGATTCAGATACGCAGTATTTT. Translated: CASLDRDSDTQYF.

This sequence joins TRBV6-5 and TRBJ1-1, with D possibly TRBD1 on 5 matching bases. V was shortened by 7 bases and J by 4 bases, with 19 bases between the two germline ends. Germline CDR1 MNHEY, CDR2 SVGAGI. The CDR3 covers 15 residues. The CDR3 region is CASNPRGVWGTEAFF. The CDR3 DNA follows: TGTGCCAGCAACCCCCGGGGGGTATGGGGCACTGAAGCTTTCTTT.

This sequence joins TRBV6-5 and TRBJ2-1; TRBD1 matches at 8 bases. The CDR3 is 14 residues long. V lost 5 bases, J lost 9 bases, and 9 bases stayed unmatched. Per the germline V gene, CDR1 is MNHEY and CDR2 is SVGAGI. Here the CDR3 reads CASSLDRGEGEQFF. The CDR3 nucleotides are TGTGCCAGCAGTCTCGACAGGGGAGAGGGTGAGCAGTTCTTC.

The chain joins TRBV27 to TRBJ1-1; possibly TRBD1 for D (5 bases). V shed 8 bases and J shed 2 bases, with 6 bases lying between them. Germline lookup yields CDR1 MNHEY and CDR2 SMNVEV (reference sequence). The CDR3 runs to 11 residues. CDR3: CASQGNTEAFF. The CDR3 DNA reads TGTGCCAGCCAGGGAAACACTGAAGCTTTCTTT.

The chain links TRBV2 to TRBJ2-7; 8 nucleotides match TRBD1. V was pared by 7 bases and J by 9 bases, with 8 bases of the junction left unmatched. Germline V lookup: CDR1 SNHLY, CDR2 FYNNEI. This CDR3 has 12 amino acids. The DNA of the CDR3 is TGTGCCAGCAACGGACAGGGCTTCGGGCAGTACTTC. Translating it yields CASNGQGFGQYF.

The chain combines TRBV5-8 with TRBJ2-1, with 12 bases lining up with TRBD2. CDR1 is SGHTS and CDR2 is YDEGEE in the germline V gene. The V and J ends lost 3 bases and 4 bases, in that order; junction bases with no gene match: 2. CDR3 length equals 15 residues. In nucleotides, the CDR3 is TGTGCCAGCAGCTCCCTAGCGGGAGGGTACAATGAGCAGTTCTTC. It yields the protein CASSSLAGGYNEQFF.

This chain uses TRBV6-6 with TRBJ1-2, with D unclear. The V end lost 10 bases, the J end lost 7 bases, and 22 bases lay between the germline ends. The CDR3 sequence is 14 residues long. CDR1 and CDR2 (germline): MNHNY, SVGAGI (reference sequence). The CDR3 DNA follows: TGTGCCATTCAGGCCGACGTGCTGTCGAGTGGCTACACCTTC. Its translation is CAIQADVLSSGYTF.

V and J are TRBV29-1 and TRBJ1-4; D remains unclear. Germline assignment: CDR1 SQVTM and CDR2 ANQGSEA. CDR3 length equals 13 residues. The germline V and J ends were trimmed by 4 bases and 0 bases, with 6 bases remaining between them. Here the CDR3 DNA reads TGCAGCGTTGGGGCTACAACTAATGAAAAACTGTTTTTT. Residues: CSVGATTNEKLFF. Variable domain in full (rest from reference TRBV29-1 and TRBJ1-4): SAVISQKPSRDICQRGTSLTIQCQVDSQVTMMFWYRQQPGQSLTLIATANQGSEATYESGFVIDKFPISRPNLTFSTLTVSNMSPEDSSIYLCSVGATTNEKLFFGSGTQLSVL.

The chain has TRBV6-1 and TRBJ2-3; 7 bases are shared with TRBD2. V gave up 7 bases and J gave up 4 bases; unmatched junction bases: 8. The CDR3 has 14 residues. Germline lookup yields CDR1 MNHNS and CDR2 SASEGT. CDR3 in amino acids: CASIRGGSADTQYF. The CDR3 nucleotides read TGTGCCAGCATCCGGGGCGGGAGTGCAGATACGCAGTATTTT.

This clone was picked up one time. The chain employs TRBV7-9 and TRBJ2-7, with 10 bases lining up with TRBD1. CDR3 length: 16 residues. Trimming cost V 5 bases and J 2 bases; bases outside gene matches: 9. The germline gives CDR1 SEHNR, CDR2 FQNEAQ (reference sequence). The CDR3, as DNA: TGTGCCAGCAGCATCTACTCCGGGACAGGGGCCTACGAGCAGTACTTC. Its translation: CASSIYSGTGAYEQYF.

The V call is TRBV6-5, the J call TRBJ2-5; 9 bases fit TRBD2. V was pared by 4 bases and J by 2 bases, with 8 bases of the junction left unmatched. Germline values: CDR1 MNHEY, CDR2 SVGAGI. The CDR3 loop spans 16 amino acids. CDR3 protein: CASSWGTSGLQETQYF. In DNA form, the CDR3 reads TGTGCCAGCAGTTGGGGTACTAGCGGGCTTCAAGAGACCCAGTACTTC.

The rearrangement links TRBV19 to TRBJ1-5; D not resolved. V was clipped by 1 base and J by 5 bases, with 12 bases between them. This CDR3 comprises 15 residues. Germline loops: CDR1 LNHDA, CDR2 SQIVND (reference sequence). Written as DNA, the CDR3 is TGTGCCAGTAGTATAGGCGGATTAGATTATCAGCCCCAGCATTTT. It is translated as CASSIGGLDYQPQHF.

The chain links TRBV7-9 to TRBJ2-3, with D possibly matching TRBD2 (6 bases). This CDR3 has 18 residues. Deletions cut 5 bases from V and 0 bases from J, with 21 bases between. Germline CDR1 reads SEHNR; CDR2 reads FQNEAQ (reference sequence). CDR3 nucleotides: TGTGCCAGCAGCCCCGAAGGGATTAGCGGTCCTAGCACAGATACGCAGTATTTT. Its translation: CASSPEGISGPSTDTQYF.

This clone occurred once. V is TRBV5-1 and J is TRBJ1-5; 7 nucleotides match TRBD1. Germline CDR1 and CDR2: SGHRS and YFSETQ. V was clipped by 0 bases and J by 3 bases; unmatched bases: 3. The CDR3 spans 15 residues. The CDR3 sequence is CASSLDRGPNQPQHF. CDR3 bases: TGCGCCAGCAGCTTGGACAGGGGCCCCAATCAGCCCCAGCATTTT.

The V and J genes are TRBV7-2 and TRBJ1-2, with TRBD1 matching over 8 bases. V shed 3 bases and J 6 bases; nucleotides not matched to a gene: 3. CDR1 and CDR2 (germline): SGHTA, FQGNSA. The CDR3 has 13 residues. CDR3 sequence (DNA): TGTGCCAGCAGCTTTATGACAGGGGATGGCTACACCTTC. Translation gives CASSFMTGDGYTF. Complete variable domain (other parts from reference TRBV7-2 and TRBJ1-2): GAGVSQSPSNKVTEKGKDVELRCDPISGHTALYWYRQSLGQGLEFLIYFQGNSAPDKSGLPSDRFSAERTGGSVSTLTIQRTQQEDSAVYLCASSFMTGDGYTFGSGTRLTVV.

The J gene is TRBJ2-3, the V gene TRBV7-9; D remains ambiguous. Germline CDR1 reads SEHNR; CDR2 reads FQNEAQ (reference sequence). The CDR3 loop spans 12 amino acids. Trimming took 1 base from V and 10 from J, leaving 9 bases between them. The CDR3 DNA reads as TGTGCCAGCAGCTTAGGTTTACGGGCGCAGTATTTT. Its protein is CASSLGLRAQYF. Full variable domain (remainder filled in from reference TRBV7-9 and TRBJ2-3): DTGVSQNPRHKITKRGQNVTFRCDPISEHNRLYWYRQTLGQGPEFLTYFQNEAQLEKSRLLSDRFSAERPKGSFSTLEIQRTEQGDSAMYLCASSLGLRAQYFGPGTRLTVL.

The CDR3 spells CAWKVAGNTGELFF. Written as DNA, the CDR3 is TGTGCCTGGAAGGTCGCGGGAAACACCGGGGAGCTGTTTTTT. The genes are TRBV30 and TRBJ2-2, with TRBD2 as a possible D gene (6 bases). The germline V gene has CDR1 GTSNPN and CDR2 SVGIG (reference sequence). The CDR3 spans 14 residues. Trimming took off 4 bases at V and 2 bases at J, with 11 bases between the two ends.

The chain uses TRBV5-4 and TRBJ2-7, with 7 bases lining up with TRBD1. Trimming cost V 2 bases and J 4 bases; bases outside gene matches: 12. There are 16 residues in the CDR3. Germline-derived CDR1 and CDR2 are SGHNT and YYREEE (reference sequence). The CDR3 reads CASSLKTGNLGYEQYF. CDR3 in DNA: TGTGCCAGCAGCTTAAAGACAGGGAACCTAGGGTACGAGCAGTACTTC.

The rearrangement uses TRBV7-8 and TRBJ2-3; a possible D gene is TRBD2 (6 bases). CDR3 length: 15 residues. Germline V gene lookup returns CDR1 SGHVS and CDR2 FQNEAQ. V was trimmed by 0 bases and J by 6 bases, leaving 13 bases between them. For the CDR3, the DNA is TGTGCCAGCAGCTTAGCCCGACTAGTCAGTGATACGCAGTATTTT. Translated, it gives CASSLARLVSDTQYF.

The table lists this clone with a count of one. The chain couples TRBV4-1 to TRBJ1-5; D ambiguous. The CDR3 runs 15 residues. Germline V gives CDR1 MGHRA, CDR2 YSYEKL. The V end was cut by 4 bases, the J end by 0 bases, with 10 bases between. CDR3 amino acids: CASSLRHLSNQPQHF. CDR3 coding DNA: TGCGCCAGCAGCCTTCGACACCTTAGCAATCAGCCCCAGCATTTT.